What follows describes a single TCR beta chain. This clone was recorded only once. Its antigen is still unknown. It has no much larger one-base neighbor in the sample; base qualities were not kept. The donors were healthy, HIV-negative adults who had no recently reported acute infections or vaccinations. Every donor was a Caucasian adult residing in Nashville, Tennessee, USA. CD4+ T cells were enriched through magnetic negative selection, after which naive cells were positively selected on CD45RA and the remaining negative fraction served as the memory subset. Blood was obtained by leukapheresis, after which PBMCs were separated by Ficoll-Histopaque density gradient centrifugation and cryopreserved in liquid nitrogen vapor phase. Analytical flow cytometry was used to check the purity and quantity of every magnetically sorted T cell population. Genomic DNA was isolated from each sorted fraction and quantified by UV absorbance on a Nanodrop 2000c.

The sample belongs to a study of shared clonotypes between healthy human individuals (dated by TCRdb to the early 2020s). Study-wide context: The cohort included three men and a couple of women between 18 and 49 years of age. For each donor, CD4 naive and CD4 memory were each run on three plates, CD8 naive on two plates, and CD8 memory on one plate. Libraries were prepared and TCR repertoires were sequenced by different laboratories using diverse techniques, in order to increase sequencing depth and limit assay-specific biases. The study deeply sequenced blood TCR repertoires of about 5 healthy adults to estimate repertoire size and the extent of clonotype sharing between individuals. Per donor, leukapheresis produced somewhere between about 0.94 and 8.9 billion PBMCs.

Spanning cysteine to phenylalanine, the CDR3 consists of 15 amino acids. Just the 45-base CDR3 DNA is kept, in frame starting at base 1. The CDR1 and CDR2 encoded by the germline V gene are MDHEN and SYDVKM. Unmatched junction bases come to 6, with V trimmed by 2 bases and J by 4 bases. Using the deep immunoSEQ assay, TCR CDR3 regions were amplified from genomic DNA by multiplex PCR. Extracted genomic DNA from each cell subset was distributed evenly across all wells of several immunoSEQ 96-well plates, and each plate was treated as a replicate. For sorted subsets, approximately 190 ng genomic DNA, equal to about 30,000 T cell genomes, was loaded into each replicate PCR. Purified libraries were measured with a Qubit 3.0 fluorometer, size-checked on a Bioanalyzer 2100, and measured again with the KAPA Library Quantification kit. Each immunoSEQ 96-well plate was sequenced on its own single-read 150-cycle Illumina NextSeq 550 flow cell. Concerning the study's data processing: Because the immunoSEQ output held only junctional sequences and lacked quality scores, the filtering could not match the filtering applied to full-length reads. To assign V/J genes and CDR3, sequences were annotated using PyIR, a Python wrapper for IgBLAST v1.9, with IMGT germline references. Reads with weak V/J assignments (E-value above 1e-6), missing CDR3, stop codons, out-of-frame junctions, or ambiguous translated residues were removed. A V3J clonotype was defined by an identical inferred V gene, J gene, and CDR3 amino acid sequence. The percentage overlap between two repertoires was calculated by dividing the number of shared unique clonotypes by the size of the smaller repertoire. RTK rarefaction, the Chao1 estimator, and Recon v2.1 estimates of unobserved clonotypes were used to assess repertoire richness. OLGA was used to compute generation probabilities for all TCRbeta clonotypes that the gDNA method yielded from several donors. TCRdb took over this immuneACCESS table, retaining in-frame rearrangements with V and J assigned. Such tables are incomplete; in checked studies, under half of the missing clones stem from an unresolved V gene, and the remainder is unexplained. The V and J calls and the clone size are those of that table, but D and trimming were determined from the DNA. The sample contains around 2.5 million clones, roughly 93% of them found a single time. About 0.34% of the sample goes to the ten largest clones.

Summary of the overall study and its limitations: Sampling was restricted to blood, and TCR repertoires in tissues likely differ from the TCR repertoires found in blood. Pairwise subsampling indicated that sequencing depth was expected to affect the degree of clonotype sharing among donors. Naive subsets generally had larger estimated clonotype richness than memory subsets did. Sharing across several donors was observed for around 5% of naive CD4, less than 4% of naive CD8, 2% to 2.5% of memory CD4, and about 0.4% of memory CD8 clonotypes. Because the study included a small number of donors, the genetic and exposure-history diversity represented was limited. Clonotypes shared by all four sorted-subset donors showed higher generation probabilities than non-shared clonotypes. Rarefaction of sorted-subset datasets indicated incomplete sequencing despite the large sequencing depth.

Sequencing used naive CD4+ T cells from PBMCs. The cell subset or site label for this specimen denotes: CD45RA+ positively selected. The chain is encoded by TRBV28 joined to TRBJ1-1, with 8 central nucleotides matching TRBD1. The TCR was taken from a man aged 18 to 29 in good health. Some clones in this sample may be carry-over from other donors' samples. The sequenced DNA is TGTGCCAGCAGTTTAGATACAGGGGGGACCACTGAAGCTTTCTTT. Translation gives CASSLDTGGTTEAFF.